This entry lists 4 T cell receptor beta chains sequenced from one sample in a study of blood T cell repertoires in COVID-19. Assay used: immunoSEQ multiplex PCR; TCRdb lists only in-frame clones, some missing. The sample has around 40,000 clones, 79% seen once. Source material: peripheral blood. These receptors all stem from a woman of 80 years or more with acute or convalescent COVID-19.

This chain uses TRBV3-1 (or the pseudogene TRBV3-2) with TRBJ1-5, with 9 bases aligning to TRBD1. The J segment lost 3 bases and the V segment lost 1 base, leaving 4 bases of the junction unmatched. This CDR3 spans 16 amino acids. Germline V lookup: CDR1 LGHDT, CDR2 YNNKEL (reference sequence). The CDR3 sequence: CASSQAGTGYNQPQHF. The CDR3 DNA follows: TGTGCCAGCAGCCAAGCGGGGACAGGGTACAATCAGCCCCAGCATTTT.

The chain combines TRBV18 with TRBJ1-6, with D possibly being TRBD1 (6 bases). V lost 5 bases, J lost 3 bases, and 11 bases lay in between. The germline V gene has CDR1 KGHSH and CDR2 LQKENI. CDR3 length: 15 residues. CDR3 coding DNA: TGTGCCAGCTCAGCGACAGGCCTCTATAATTCACCCCTCCACTTT. Translating gives CASSATGLYNSPLHF. Looking up the rest from reference TRBV18 and TRBJ1-6 gives the full variable domain: NAGVMQNPRHLVRRRGQEARLRCSPMKGHSHVYWYRQLPEEGLKFMVYLQKENIIDESGMPKERFSAEFPKEGPSILRIQQVVRGDSAAYFCASSATGLYNSPLHFGNGTRLTVT.

This chain connects TRBV2 to TRBJ1-6; no reliable D call. The CDR3 runs to 16 residues. The germline V and J ends were trimmed by 3 bases and 0 bases, with 9 bases remaining between them. In germline, CDR1 is SNHLY, CDR2 FYNNEI. CDR3 loop: CASSDTGSSYNSPLHF. In nucleotides, the CDR3 is TGTGCCAGCAGTGATACGGGTAGCTCCTATAATTCACCCCTCCACTTT.

The chain has TRBV7-9 and TRBJ2-1, with TRBD1 as a possible D gene (6 bases). The CDR3 consists of 15 residues. V dropped 1 base and J dropped 6 bases, with 13 bases sitting between them. Germline V gene data show CDR1 as SEHNR and CDR2 as FQNEAQ (reference sequence). The CDR3 here is CASSLEAGAGNEQFF. The CDR3 DNA is TGTGCCAGCAGCTTAGAAGCAGGGGCGGGCAATGAGCAGTTCTTC.